These 13 T cell receptor beta chains originate from one sample sequenced in a study of beta chain features in type 1 diabetes. Reverse transcription of all isolated RNA meant that expressed TCRB transcripts were sequenced. Using immunoSEQ multiplex PCR, the repertoire was profiled, and TCRdb retains in-frame clones only, with some absent. Here the sample spans a few hundred thousand clones, more than 13% being singletons. The sequencing sample was made of naive CD4+ T cells from blood. These receptors were collected from a woman younger than 35 in good health.

V and J are TRBV7-9 and TRBJ2-1; TRBD1 might be the D (5 bases). Trimming pared 1 base from V and 6 bases from J, leaving 13 bases between. The CDR3 consists of 15 residues. CDR1 is SEHNR and CDR2 is FQNEAQ in the germline V gene (reference sequence). CDR3 region: CASSLVNAQANEQFF. CDR3 in DNA: TGTGCCAGCAGCTTAGTTAACGCACAGGCCAATGAGCAGTTCTTC.

This clone was seen only a few times. The chain couples TRBV7-2 to TRBJ2-3, with 12 positions matching TRBD2. CDR3 length: 15 amino acids. The V segment lost 7 bases and the J segment 4 bases; nucleotides outside the gene matches: 6. Germline V lookup: CDR1 SGHTA, CDR2 FQGNSA. CDR3 protein: CASILGLAGADTQYF. In nucleotides, the CDR3 is TGTGCCAGCATCTTGGGACTAGCGGGTGCAGATACGCAGTATTTT.

This clone was seen only a few times. The chain combines TRBV2 with TRBJ2-4; the match to TRBD1 covers 11 bases. The V segment lost 6 bases and the J segment 4 bases; nucleotides outside the gene matches: 5. The CDR3 loop spans 15 amino acids. Germline CDR1 reads SNHLY; CDR2 reads FYNNEI. The CDR3 spells CASRWDRGRKNIQYF. The DNA of the CDR3 is TGTGCCAGCAGGTGGGACAGGGGGAGGAAAAACATTCAGTACTTC.

This clone was picked up a small number of times. J is TRBJ2-1 and V is TRBV4-3; 10 bases are shared with TRBD2. V lost 1 base to trimming and J lost 6 bases; unmatched junction nucleotides: 6. CDR1 is LGHNA, CDR2 YSLEER, per germline. This CDR3 spans 16 amino acids. CDR3 in amino acids: CASSQGGTSAFNEQFF. In DNA form, the CDR3 reads TGCGCCAGCAGCCAAGGGGGGACTAGCGCATTCAATGAGCAGTTCTTC.

V and J are TRBV7-9 and TRBJ1-1; D gene ambiguous. The CDR3 covers 12 residues. The germline V and J ends were trimmed by 4 bases and 1 base, with 4 bases remaining between them. Germline loops: CDR1 SEHNR, CDR2 FQNEAQ (reference sequence). CDR3 in DNA: TGTGCCAGCAGCTCCAAGAACACTGAAGCTTTCTTT. Amino acid sequence: CASSSKNTEAFF.

This clone has more than one count but fewer than ten. The rearrangement uses TRBV28 and TRBJ1-1; 9 bases align to TRBD1. The CDR3 length is 17 residues. V dropped 6 bases and J dropped 5; count of bases not matched to a gene: 16. Per the germline V gene, CDR1 is MDHEN and CDR2 is SYDVKM. The CDR3 nucleotides read TGTGCCAGCAGCATTACCGGACAGGGGATAGTAGGGACTGAAGCTTTCTTT. Translating gives CASSITGQGIVGTEAFF. The variable domain in full, completed from reference TRBV28 and TRBJ1-1, reads DVKVTQSSRYLVKRTGEKVFLECVQDMDHENMFWYRQDPGLGLRLIYFSYDVKMKEKGDIPEGYSVSREKKERFSLILESASTNQTSMYLCASSITGQGIVGTEAFFGQGTRLTVV.

The rearrangement uses TRBV28 and TRBJ1-5, with 9 bases identical to TRBD1. Germline V gene lookup returns CDR1 MDHEN and CDR2 SYDVKM. CDR3 size: 16 residues. V was pared by 3 bases and J by 5 bases, with 8 bases of the junction left unmatched. This chain's CDR3 is CASSFRRTGADQPQHF. The CDR3 nucleotides are TGTGCCAGCAGTTTTCGACGGACAGGGGCGGATCAGCCCCAGCATTTT.

In its sample, this clone was seen a few times. V is TRBV5-4 and J is TRBJ1-4; 7 nucleotides match TRBD1. From germline, CDR1 is SGHNT and CDR2 YYREEE (reference sequence). The CDR3 consists of 14 residues. V trimming: 0 bases; J trimming: 6 bases; junction bases outside the gene matches: 2. The CDR3 DNA sequence: TGTGCCAGCAGCTTGGGACAGGGAGATGAAAAACTGTTTTTT. As protein: CASSLGQGDEKLFF. Filled out from reference TRBV5-4 and TRBJ1-4, the complete variable domain reads ETGVTQSPTHLIKTRGQQVTLRCSSQSGHNTVSWYQQALGQGPQFIFQYYREEENGRGNFPPRFSGLQFPNYSSELNVNALELDDSALYLCASSLGQGDEKLFFGSGTQLSVL.

This clone was seen only a few times. The chain employs TRBV5-1 and TRBJ1-2; 7 bases map to TRBD1. The CDR3 runs to 16 residues. After removal of 4 bases from V and 7 bases from J, the junction contained 16 bases not matched to a gene. CDR1 and CDR2 (germline): SGHRS, YFSETQ. The CDR3 DNA follows: TGCGCCAGCAGCCAACCCGGTGGATGGACAGGCGGTGGCTACACCTTC. This gives the protein CASSQPGGWTGGGYTF.

The V gene is TRBV29-1, the J gene TRBJ2-6; D unclear. V lost 6 bases, J lost 0 bases, and 9 bases lay in between. Germline CDR1 and CDR2: SQVTM and ANQGSEA. The CDR3 is 14 amino acids. This CDR3 is CSVSVSSGANVLTF. CDR3 in DNA: TGCAGCGTGTCAGTCTCCTCTGGGGCCAACGTCCTGACTTTC.

There are a few counts of this clone. The chain has TRBV27 and TRBJ1-2, with D hard to call. Germline lookup yields CDR1 MNHEY and CDR2 SMNVEV (reference sequence). The V gene lost 5 bases and the J gene lost 1 base, with 17 bases spanning the gap. CDR3 size: 16 residues. In DNA, the CDR3 is TGTGCCAGCAGTCCGTCCCGAGCCTATCATAACTATGGCTACACCTTC. This encodes CASSPSRAYHNYGYTF.

V is TRBV5-6 and J is TRBJ2-1; TRBD2 aligns across 8 bases. The CDR3 sequence is 18 residues long. With 0 bases clipped from V and 3 bases from J, the junction kept 11 bases outside the gene matches. From germline, CDR1 is SGHDT and CDR2 YYEEEE. The CDR3 nucleotides read TGTGCCAGCAGCTTGGCCCCCGGCGCAGCGGGAGTCTACAATGAGCAGTTCTTC. Its protein is CASSLAPGAAGVYNEQFF. Together with reference TRBV5-6 and TRBJ2-1, the CDR3 gives the full variable domain: DAGVTQSPTHLIKTRGQQVTLRCSPKSGHDTVSWYQQALGQGPQFIFQYYEEEERQRGNFPDRFSGHQFPNYSSELNVNALLLGDSALYLCASSLAPGAAGVYNEQFFGPGTRLTVL.

This clone has only a few counts. The V and J genes are TRBV9 and TRBJ2-1; 7 nucleotides align to TRBD2. With 4 bases clipped from V and 7 bases from J, the junction kept 14 bases outside the gene matches. The CDR3 has 16 amino acids. The germline V gene has CDR1 SGDLS and CDR2 YYNGEE. The CDR3 DNA reads TGTGCCAGCAGCCTCAGGGCGGGAGCTCCCTTAAATGAGCAGTTCTTC. Translating gives CASSLRAGAPLNEQFF.